This TCR beta chain was obtained from a study of blood T cell repertoires in COVID-19. Overall study context: Sites across the United States, Italy and Spain contributed samples from acute and convalescent COVID-19. Sample material is recorded as cDNA or gDNA derived from T cells, B-cell-depleted T cells, or PBMCs.

Generated by immunoSEQ multiplex PCR, the TCRdb table keeps only in-frame clones and is missing some. The table lists hundreds of thousands of clones, about 91% of them singletons. Germline V gene data show CDR1 as SGDLS and CDR2 as YYNGEE. The CDR3 has 14 residues. V was cut by 1 base and J by 1 base, with 7 bases left in between. The TCR originated in a woman aged 25 to 39 who had recovered from COVID-19. Sequenced: peripheral blood. The gene calls are TRBV9 and TRBJ2-3; maybe TRBD1 (5 bases). In nucleotides, the CDR3 is TGTGCCAGCAGCGTATCGACAGGCACAGATACGCAGTATTTT. Translated, it gives CASSVSTGTDTQYF.